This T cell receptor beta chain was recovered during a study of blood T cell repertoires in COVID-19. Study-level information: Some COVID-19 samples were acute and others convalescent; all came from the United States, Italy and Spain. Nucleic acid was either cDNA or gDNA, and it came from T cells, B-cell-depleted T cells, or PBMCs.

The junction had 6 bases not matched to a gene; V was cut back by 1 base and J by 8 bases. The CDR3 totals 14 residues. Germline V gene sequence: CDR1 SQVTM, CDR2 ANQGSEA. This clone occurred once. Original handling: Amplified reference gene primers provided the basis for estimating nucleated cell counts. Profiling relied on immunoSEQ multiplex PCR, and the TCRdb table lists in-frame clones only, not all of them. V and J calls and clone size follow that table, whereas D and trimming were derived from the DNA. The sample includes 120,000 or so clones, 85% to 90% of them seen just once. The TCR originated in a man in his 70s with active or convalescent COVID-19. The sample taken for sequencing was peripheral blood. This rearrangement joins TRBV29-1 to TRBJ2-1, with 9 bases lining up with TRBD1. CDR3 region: CSVEVQGARDEQFF. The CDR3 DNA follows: TGCAGCGTTGAAGTACAGGGGGCGCGAGATGAGCAGTTCTTC.